These 19 T cell receptor beta chains share one sample of origin, sequenced in a study of human T cells and chemical hapten exposure. MiXCR, applied by TCRdb to the RACE reads, yields one record per CDR3 protein. The sample holds about 360,000 distinct CDR3 sequences, around 4.8% seen once. Described time point: patch test 1, 2 weeks after DPC sensitization. Treatment noted: therapeutic diphenylcyclopropenone sensitization with weekly scalp DPC. The sequencing used whole blood, collected in connection with sensitization to the hapten diphenylcyclopropenone (DPC). These receptors were taken from a woman aged 45 to 65 with alopecia areata. Some clones in this sample may be carry-over from other donors' samples.

This clonotype has just a few counts. CDR3 nucleotide sequence: TGCAGCGTTGAGTCGCTAGCGGGAGACAATGAGCAGTTCTTC. It specifies CSVESLAGDNEQFF. The genes are TRBV29-1 and TRBJ2-1; 10 bases are a match to TRBD2. Germline loops: CDR1 SQVTM, CDR2 ANQGSEA. Trimming at V came to 3 bases and at J to 5 bases, leaving 4 bases not matched to a gene. CDR3 length: 14 amino acids.

This clonotype was counted between two and nine times. The V call is TRBV28, the J call TRBJ2-5; D perhaps matches TRBD2 (6 bases). V lost 3 bases and J lost 5, with 16 bases in between. CDR1 and CDR2 from the germline V gene are MDHEN and SYDVKM. The CDR3 runs 15 residues. CDR3 in DNA: TGTGCCAGCAGTTTTCCGGGAGAGGGGTTGGAGACCCAGTACTTC. It specifies CASSFPGEGLETQYF.

The sample holds a few counts of this clonotype. The rearrangement links TRBV19 to TRBJ1-2; 8 nucleotides align to TRBD1. J gave up 5 bases and V 5 bases, and 10 bases lay outside the gene matches. The CDR3 is 15 residues long. CDR1 LNHDA and CDR2 SQIVND come from the germline V gene (reference sequence). CDR3 nucleotide sequence: TGTGCCAGTAGTTCTCGACAGGGGAAGCGGTATGGCTACACCTTC. This gives the protein CASSSRQGKRYGYTF.

This clonotype was counted many times. The chain employs TRBV2 and TRBJ2-7; 11 nucleotides match TRBD2. The CDR3 is 14 amino acids. Germline trimming cut 9 bases from V and 5 bases from J; bases unmatched to any gene: 9. Germline V CDR1 and CDR2: SNHLY, FYNNEI. The CDR3 nucleotides read TGTGCCAGTATGACGGGGACTAGCGGCCACGAGCAGTACTTC. Translated: CASMTGTSGHEQYF.

This clonotype was counted ten times or more. The CDR3 here is CASSPPGLKTQYF. DNA for the CDR3: TGTGCCAGCTCACCACCGGGGCTAAAGACCCAGTACTTC. The chain uses TRBV18 and TRBJ2-5; weak D call: TRBD1 (5 bases). The CDR3 length is 13 residues. Germline CDR1 KGHSH, CDR2 LQKENI. V dropped 0 bases and J dropped 6 bases, with 8 bases sitting between them. Full variable domain (rest looked up from reference TRBV18 and TRBJ2-5): NAGVMQNPRHLVRRRGQEARLRCSPMKGHSHVYWYRQLPEEGLKFMVYLQKENIIDESGMPKERFSAEFPKEGPSILRIQQVVRGDSAAYFCASSPPGLKTQYFGPGTRLLVL.

The table lists this clonotype with many counts. The chain carries TRBV4-3 and TRBJ1-1, with D possibly TRBD1 on 6 matching bases. Germline CDR1 reads LGHNA; CDR2 reads YSLEER. Deletions cut 3 bases from V and 6 bases from J, with 14 bases between. CDR3 length equals 14 residues. The CDR3 spells CASSQAGQRPEAFF. In DNA, the CDR3 is TGCGCCAGCAGCCAGGCCGGACAGCGGCCTGAAGCTTTCTTT.

This clonotype was counted ten times or more. The chain links TRBV5-8 to TRBJ1-6; perhaps TRBD1 as D (5 bases). Germline CDR1 SGHTS, CDR2 YDEGEE. CDR3 length: 17 amino acids. Between the trimmed V and J ends, which lost 3 bases and 0 bases, there was a span of 13 bases. The CDR3: CASSSRDPSSYNSPLHF. CDR3 nucleotide sequence: TGTGCCAGCAGCTCCCGGGACCCCAGCTCCTATAATTCACCCCTCCACTTT. Supplemented by reference TRBV5-8 and TRBJ1-6, the full variable domain reads EAGVTQSPTHLIKTRGQQATLRCSPISGHTSVYWYQQALGLGLQFLLWYDEGEERNRGNFPPRFSGRQFPNYSSELNVNALELEDSALYLCASSSRDPSSYNSPLHFGNGTRLTVT.

This clonotype came up many times. The rearrangement uses TRBV2 and TRBJ1-1, with D perhaps TRBD1 (5 bases). Trimming took 2 bases from V and 3 from J, leaving 7 bases between them. CDR3 length: 13 amino acids. Looked up from germline, CDR1 is SNHLY and CDR2 is FYNNEI. The CDR3 here is CASSESRDTEAFF. The CDR3 DNA follows: TGTGCCAGCAGTGAATCCAGGGACACTGAAGCTTTCTTT. Combining the CDR3 with reference TRBV2 and TRBJ1-1 gives the whole variable domain EPEVTQTPSHQVTQMGQEVILRCVPISNHLYFYWYRQILGQKVEFLVSFYNNEISEKSEIFDDQFSVERPDGSNFTLKIRSTKLEDSAMYFCASSESRDTEAFFGQGTRLTVV.

This clonotype was picked up many times. This chain connects TRBV12-3 or TRBV12-4 to TRBJ2-3; 10 bases agree with TRBD2. This CDR3 is 18 amino acids long. Trimming removed 7 bases from V and 1 base from J; junction bases left unmatched: 14. The chain's CDR3 is CASTSGLAGALGTDTQYF. CDR3 DNA sequence: TGTGCCAGCACCTCCGGCCTAGCGGGGGCCCTCGGCACAGATACGCAGTATTTT.

The CDR3 spells CASKGDIYGYTF. The CDR3 DNA sequence: TGTGCCAGCAAAGGGGACATCTATGGCTACACCTTC. The chain employs TRBV27 and TRBJ1-2; a weak D match, TRBD1 (6 bases). In germline, CDR1 is MNHEY, CDR2 SMNVEV (reference sequence). The CDR3 length is 12 residues. Trimming stripped 7 bases from V and 4 bases from J, with 10 bases between.

The sample holds many counts of this clonotype. The chain joins TRBV2 to TRBJ1-1; a possible D gene is TRBD1 (6 bases). Germline V gene sequence: CDR1 SNHLY, CDR2 FYNNEI. The CDR3 consists of 13 residues. V was cut by 7 bases and J by 7 bases, with 16 bases left in between. CDR3 sequence: CASIIQGLGEAFF. DNA of the CDR3: TGTGCCAGCATTATACAGGGTCTGGGTGAAGCTTTCTTT.

This clonotype was counted many times. V usage is TRBV9 and J usage is TRBJ1-2; D remains unclear. Germline-derived CDR1 and CDR2 are SGDLS and YYNGEE. This CDR3 contains 14 residues. V lost 3 bases to trimming and J lost 6 bases, with 15 bases between them. The CDR3 nucleotides read TGTGCCAGCAGCGGCTCAGGACGCACGGATGGCTACACCTTC. It is translated as CASSGSGRTDGYTF.

There are many counts of this clonotype. The chain is built from TRBV12-3 or TRBV12-4 and TRBJ1-3; D ambiguous. The germline V and J ends were trimmed by 3 bases and 2 bases, with 11 bases remaining between them. The CDR3 length is 15 residues. The CDR3 sequence: CASSFPSGTGNTIYF. DNA for the CDR3: TGTGCCAGCAGTTTCCCGAGTGGAACTGGAAACACCATATATTTT.

This clonotype came up many times. This chain uses TRBV12-3 or TRBV12-4 with TRBJ1-2, with D uncertain. This CDR3 has 12 amino acids. V lost 5 bases and J lost 6, with 10 bases in between. The CDR3 spells CASSGIVDGYTF. CDR3 nucleotide sequence: TGTGCCAGCAGTGGGATAGTAGATGGCTACACCTTC.

The table lists this clonotype with a count of one. One base away lies a much larger clone, so this may be a sequencing read error. The chain links TRBV3-1 to TRBJ2-3; D uncertain. The CDR3 extends over 13 amino acids. Per germline, CDR1 LGHDT and CDR2 YNNKEL (reference sequence). DNA of the CDR3: TGTGTCAGCAGCCAAGACTCGCCGCTGACGCAGTATTTT. Translated: CVSSQDSPLTQYF.

This clonotype was observed at least ten times. This rearrangement joins TRBV9 to TRBJ2-5, with a tentative D call TRBD2 (6 bases). The CDR3 is 15 amino acids. The V gene lost 0 bases and the J gene lost 4 bases, with 13 bases spanning the gap. Germline lookup yields CDR1 SGDLS and CDR2 YYNGEE. The CDR3 region is CASSVAGGAGETQYF. Written as DNA, the CDR3 is TGTGCCAGCAGCGTAGCCGGCGGGGCGGGAGAGACCCAGTACTTC.

There are a few counts of this clonotype. This chain uses TRBV7-3 with TRBJ1-1; no firm D call. The CDR3 extends over 18 amino acids. Germline V gene data show CDR1 as SGHTA and CDR2 as FQGTGA. Trimming took off 3 bases at V and 4 bases at J, with 24 bases between the two ends. The CDR3 region has the DNA TGTGCCAGCAGCTTCCGATCCTTAGGGAATGGAGCGACCACTGAAGCTTTCTTT. Residues: CASSFRSLGNGATTEAFF. The full variable domain, its missing parts supplied by reference TRBV7-3 and TRBJ1-1, is GAGVSQTPSNKVTEKGKYVELRCDPISGHTALYWYRQSLGQGPEFLIYFQGTGAADDSGLPNDRFFAVRPEGSVSTLKIQRTERGDSAVYLCASSFRSLGNGATTEAFFGQGTRLTVV.

This clonotype was counted between two and nine times. This sequence joins TRBV28 and TRBJ1-5; unclear D gene. V gave up 5 bases and J gave up 0 bases, with 8 bases separating them. The V gene's germline CDR1 is MDHEN and CDR2 SYDVKM. The CDR3 length is 14 residues. CDR3 bases: TGTGCCAGCAGTGGCCCCTATAGCAATCAGCCCCAGCATTTT. Amino acids: CASSGPYSNQPQHF.

This clonotype appeared a few times. The chain is built from TRBV12-3 or TRBV12-4 and TRBJ1-1, with D perhaps matching TRBD1 (5 bases). The CDR3 contains 15 residues. Trimming pared 5 bases from V and 5 bases from J, leaving 18 bases between. The CDR3 nucleotides are TGTGCCAGCAGTCTGTACAGGACCGAACAAACTGAAGCTTTCTTT. As protein: CASSLYRTEQTEAFF.